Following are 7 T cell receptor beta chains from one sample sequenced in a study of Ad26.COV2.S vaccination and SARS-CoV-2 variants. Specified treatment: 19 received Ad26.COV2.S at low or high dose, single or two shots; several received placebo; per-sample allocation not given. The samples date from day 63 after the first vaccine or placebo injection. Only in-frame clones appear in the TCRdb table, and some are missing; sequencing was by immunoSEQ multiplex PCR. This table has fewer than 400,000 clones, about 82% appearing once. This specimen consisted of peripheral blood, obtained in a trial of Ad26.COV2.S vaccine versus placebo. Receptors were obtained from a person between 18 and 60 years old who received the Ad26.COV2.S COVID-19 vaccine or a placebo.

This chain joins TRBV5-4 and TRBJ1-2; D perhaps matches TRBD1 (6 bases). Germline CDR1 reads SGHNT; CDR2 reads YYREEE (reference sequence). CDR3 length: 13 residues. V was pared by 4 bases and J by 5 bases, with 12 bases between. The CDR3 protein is CASSADRIYGYTF. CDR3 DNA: TGTGCCAGCAGCGCAGACAGGATTTATGGCTACACCTTC.

The CDR3 DNA is TGTGCCAGCAGCCAAGAGAGAACGGGGGGGCCGGACAATGAGCAGTTCTTC. Translating it yields CASSQERTGGPDNEQFF. This rearrangement joins TRBV4-2 to TRBJ2-1; TRBD2 aligns across 8 bases. V gave up 0 bases and J gave up 5 bases; unmatched junction bases: 9. CDR3 length: 17 residues. CDR1 and CDR2 (germline): LGHNA, YNFKEQ.

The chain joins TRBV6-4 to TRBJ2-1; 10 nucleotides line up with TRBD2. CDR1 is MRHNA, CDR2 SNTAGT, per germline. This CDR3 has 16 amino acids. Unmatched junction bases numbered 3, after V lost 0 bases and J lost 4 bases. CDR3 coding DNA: TGTGCCAGCAGTGACTCGGGACTAGCGCCTTACAATGAGCAGTTCTTC. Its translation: CASSDSGLAPYNEQFF.

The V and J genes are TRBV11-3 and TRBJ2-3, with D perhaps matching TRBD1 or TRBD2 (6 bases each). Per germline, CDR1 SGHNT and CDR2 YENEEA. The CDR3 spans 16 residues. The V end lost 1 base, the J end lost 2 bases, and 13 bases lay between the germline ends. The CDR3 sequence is CASSLAGARYTDTQYF. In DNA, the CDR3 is TGTGCCAGCAGCTTAGCGGGGGCGAGGTACACAGATACGCAGTATTTT.

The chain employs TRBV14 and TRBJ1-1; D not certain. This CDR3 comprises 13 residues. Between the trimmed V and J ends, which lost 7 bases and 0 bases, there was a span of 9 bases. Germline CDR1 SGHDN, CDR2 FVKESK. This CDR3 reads CASTPFLNTEAFF. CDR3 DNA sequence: TGTGCCAGCACCCCCTTCCTGAACACTGAAGCTTTCTTT.

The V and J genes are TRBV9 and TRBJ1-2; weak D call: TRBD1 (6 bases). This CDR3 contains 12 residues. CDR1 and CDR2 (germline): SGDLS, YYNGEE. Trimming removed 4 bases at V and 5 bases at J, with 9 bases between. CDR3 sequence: CASSTGQYGYTF. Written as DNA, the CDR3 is TGTGCCAGCAGCACTGGACAGTATGGCTACACCTTC.

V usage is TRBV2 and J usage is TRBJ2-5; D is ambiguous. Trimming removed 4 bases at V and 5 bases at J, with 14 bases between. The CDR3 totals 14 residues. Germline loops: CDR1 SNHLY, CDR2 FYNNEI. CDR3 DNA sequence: TGTGCCAGCAGTGTGCAGGTCCAGGCGGAGACCCAGTACTTC. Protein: CASSVQVQAETQYF. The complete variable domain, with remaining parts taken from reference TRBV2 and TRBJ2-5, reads EPEVTQTPSHQVTQMGQEVILRCVPISNHLYFYWYRQILGQKVEFLVSFYNNEISEKSEIFDDQFSVERPDGSNFTLKIRSTKLEDSAMYFCASSVQVQAETQYFGPGTRLLVL.